The sequence of this TCR beta chain was determined in a study of monozygotic twins with inflammatory bowel disease (dated by TCRdb to 2018 to 2020). General notes on the study: The full study comprised approximately 28 monozygotic twin pairs: nine German pairs (four IBD-concordant, five IBD-discordant) and 19 IBD-discordant Danish pairs. Disease-associated traits were sought mainly through comparisons between IBD patients and their genetically identical healthy co-twins within discordant pairs. Each individual had, on average, about 151 000 unique TCRalpha sequences and 181 000 unique TCRbeta sequences available for analysis.

Library generation was performed with 5' RACE. Each TCR library was prepared from roughly 3.5 ug of total RNA. For each sample, cDNA synthesis with SMARTScribe reverse transcriptase was split into eight separate reactions. During cDNA synthesis, template switching was used to introduce unique molecular identifiers that contained a 6-nucleotide sample barcode. TCRalpha and TCRbeta cDNA was amplified in two nested PCRs of roughly 17 and 9 cycles, and bead purification was carried out after each PCR. Before amplification, the cDNA was treated with uracil DNA-glycosylase and purified using the QIAquick PCR purification kit. The second PCR added Illumina TruSeq-compatible adapters along with sample-specific barcodes. Library quality and concentration were checked on TapeStation and Qubit, and libraries were pooled at 4.5 to 5.5 ng each. Sequencing of pooled libraries was carried out on an Illumina HiSeq2500 single-index Rapid Run using 2 x 100 bp reads and custom sequencing primers. Regarding the original processing steps: MiGEC version 1.2.6 was used for UMI-based consensus assembly to correct PCR and sequencing errors. MiXCR version 2.1.1 handled V(D)J alignment, clonotype assembly and CDR3 extraction. To normalise gene usage, clonotype sharing and MAIT/NKT TCR abundance, the analysis used the top 1000, 10 000 and 20 000 clonotypes per sample. Diversity was computed as the inverse Simpson index with the vegan R package after downsampling to 27 000 UMIs. Statistical testing used paired Mann-Whitney U tests on the discordant twin pairs and applied Benjamini-Hochberg correction for multiple testing. TCRdb reprocessed the reads, so every CDR3 protein sequence counts as one entry and DNA is not shown. The V and J calls and clone size are TCRdb's, not the authors'. This sample's table has entries for approximately 340,000 distinct CDR3 sequences. The top ten clonotypes cover 2% to 2.5% of the sample.

Study-wide conclusions, independent of this receptor: IBD patients had lower TCRbeta repertoire diversity, measured by the inverse Simpson index, than their healthy co-twins. Compared with healthy twins, IBD patients shared fewer clonotypes with other individuals, and the difference was most pronounced in patients with signs of disease activity. Repertoire similarity did not differ between concordant and discordant twins, which could be due to limited statistical power. The results gave no support for a single strong signal or clonotype linked to IBD. Differing immunosuppressive treatments among patients may have added background noise and inter-individual variability to the repertoires. Different T cell subtypes could not be distinguished in the analysis.

From each donor, a roughly 2.5 ml peripheral blood sample was drawn into PAXgene tubes and stored at -80 degrees C. Without T cell sorting, total RNA was isolated from whole blood using the PAXgene blood miRNA kit on an automated QIAcube. Peripheral blood from monozygotic twin pairs concordant or discordant for inflammatory bowel disease was subjected to deep TCRalpha and TCRbeta repertoire profiling with unique molecular barcoding. Smoking habits were recorded for all twin pairs, and each individual was classified as a current, former or never smoker. Concerning this clonotype itself: The clone's antigen remains unknown.

The sequencing sample was made of blood. The clonotype comes from a human donor with ulcerative colitis or Crohn's disease, or a healthy co-twin of an affected twin (not recorded which).

The CDR3 region reads CASSQGLAPHEQFF. This receptor chain uses TRBV3-1 and TRBJ2-1. The germline V gene (reference sequence) yields LGHDT for CDR1 and YNNKEL for CDR2. From the cysteine up to the phenylalanine, the CDR3 has a length of 14 residues. No DNA is given.